This T cell receptor (beta chain) was retrieved from a study of CD8+CD57+ T cells in acquired aplastic anemia. Looking at the study overall: When averaged, DNA from sorted CD4+ and CD8+ cells came to approximately 3.2 ug.

Patients sequenced had flow cytometry evidence of CD8+CD57+ cell expansion. Sampling of blood occurred while the patients had still received no therapy. Germline V gives CDR1 SGDLS, CDR2 YYNGEE. There are 17 residues in the CDR3. The V end lost 3 bases, the J end lost 1 base, and 20 bases lay between the germline ends. Researchers used genomic DNA as the template to profile TCR beta VDJ and CDR3. Via MiXCR, TCRdb re-called the reads, giving one row per CDR3 protein. The sample lists under 200,000 distinct CDR3 sequences; around half were seen once. About this clonotype: As yet, its antigen is unknown. This may be a read error: a much more frequent sequence differs by one nucleotide.

Study-wide results and limits: Patients versus controls showed no significant CD8+ Simpson's diversity difference. Researchers report that around 30 CD8+ CDR3 sequences appeared in both patients and controls.

This receptor was obtained from a human donor with aplastic anemia. The specimen sequenced was sorted CD4+, CD8+, or CD8+CD57+ T cells (not recorded which) from PBMCs. The chain joins TRBV9 to TRBJ2-7, with D tentatively TRBD2 (6 bases). Here the CDR3 reads CASSAAPQEGISYEQYF. CDR3 coding DNA: TGTGCCAGCAGCGCAGCGCCGCAGGAGGGTATTTCCTACGAGCAGTACTTC.